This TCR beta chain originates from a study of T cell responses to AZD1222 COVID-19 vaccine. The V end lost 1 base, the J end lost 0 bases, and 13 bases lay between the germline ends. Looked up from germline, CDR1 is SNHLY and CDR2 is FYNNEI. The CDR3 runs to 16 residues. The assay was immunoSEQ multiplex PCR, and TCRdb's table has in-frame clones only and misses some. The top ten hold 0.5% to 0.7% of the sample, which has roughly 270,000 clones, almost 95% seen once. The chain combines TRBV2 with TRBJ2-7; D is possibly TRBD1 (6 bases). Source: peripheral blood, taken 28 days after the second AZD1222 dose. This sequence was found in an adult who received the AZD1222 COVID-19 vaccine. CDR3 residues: CASSEVKGGSSYEQYF. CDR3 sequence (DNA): TGTGCCAGCAGTGAAGTCAAAGGGGGAAGCTCCTACGAGCAGTACTTC.